This T cell receptor (beta chain) was observed in a study of blood T cells in healthy people across ages. This clonotype has only a few counts. Its target is not known. Sample donors were healthy Caucasian individuals that came from Russia, aged about 6 to 95. The study, taken as a whole, reports: Donor CMV status, an unknown factor, possibly confounded changes in expanded clonotypes.

Primers used in a second PCR of roughly 6 to 11 cycles were a sample-barcoded 5' primer and a J-beta primer mix. TCRdb re-called the 5' RACE reads through MiXCR, storing one row per CDR3 protein. Seen here are roughly 570,000 distinct CDR3 sequences, 27% observed once, and the top ten hold roughly 20%. Germline assignment: CDR1 MNHEY and CDR2 SVGEGT. CDR3 length equals 15 residues. Unmatched junction bases numbered 4, after V lost 1 base and J lost 2 bases. Sequenced: blood. The chain joins TRBV6-2 or TRBV6-3 to TRBJ2-5; 7 bases map to TRBD2. The clonotype originates from a woman between 70 and 85 years old in good health. The CDR3 reads CASSYYGLDQETQYF. In DNA form, the CDR3 reads TGTGCCAGCAGTTACTATGGACTAGATCAAGAGACCCAGTACTTC.